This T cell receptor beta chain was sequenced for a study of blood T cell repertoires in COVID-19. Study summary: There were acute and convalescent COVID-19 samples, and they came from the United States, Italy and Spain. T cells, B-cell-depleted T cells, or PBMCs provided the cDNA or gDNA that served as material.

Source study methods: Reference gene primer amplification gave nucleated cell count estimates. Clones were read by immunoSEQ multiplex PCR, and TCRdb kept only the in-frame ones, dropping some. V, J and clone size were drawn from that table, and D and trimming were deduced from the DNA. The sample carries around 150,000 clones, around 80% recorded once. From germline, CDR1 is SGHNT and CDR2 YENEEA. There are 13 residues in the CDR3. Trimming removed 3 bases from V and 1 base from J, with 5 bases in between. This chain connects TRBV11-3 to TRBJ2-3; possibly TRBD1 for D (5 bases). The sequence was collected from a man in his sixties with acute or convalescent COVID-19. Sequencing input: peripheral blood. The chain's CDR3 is CASSFRGTDTQYF. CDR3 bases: TGTGCCAGCAGCTTCAGGGGCACAGATACGCAGTATTTT.